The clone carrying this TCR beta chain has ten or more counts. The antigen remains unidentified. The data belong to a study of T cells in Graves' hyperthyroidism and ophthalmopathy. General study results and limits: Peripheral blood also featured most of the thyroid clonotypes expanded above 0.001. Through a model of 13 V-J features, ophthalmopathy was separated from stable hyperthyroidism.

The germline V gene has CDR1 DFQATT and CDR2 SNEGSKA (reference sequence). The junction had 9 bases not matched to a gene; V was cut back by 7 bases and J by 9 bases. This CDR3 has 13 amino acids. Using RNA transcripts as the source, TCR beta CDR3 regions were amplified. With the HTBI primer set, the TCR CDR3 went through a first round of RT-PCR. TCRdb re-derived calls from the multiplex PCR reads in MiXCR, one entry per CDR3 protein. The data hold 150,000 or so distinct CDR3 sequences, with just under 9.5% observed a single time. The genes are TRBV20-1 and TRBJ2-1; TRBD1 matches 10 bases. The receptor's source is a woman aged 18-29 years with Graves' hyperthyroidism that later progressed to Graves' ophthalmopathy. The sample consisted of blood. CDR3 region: CSVQDRGGGEQFF. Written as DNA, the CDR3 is TGCAGTGTCCAGGACAGGGGGGGAGGTGAGCAGTTCTTC.